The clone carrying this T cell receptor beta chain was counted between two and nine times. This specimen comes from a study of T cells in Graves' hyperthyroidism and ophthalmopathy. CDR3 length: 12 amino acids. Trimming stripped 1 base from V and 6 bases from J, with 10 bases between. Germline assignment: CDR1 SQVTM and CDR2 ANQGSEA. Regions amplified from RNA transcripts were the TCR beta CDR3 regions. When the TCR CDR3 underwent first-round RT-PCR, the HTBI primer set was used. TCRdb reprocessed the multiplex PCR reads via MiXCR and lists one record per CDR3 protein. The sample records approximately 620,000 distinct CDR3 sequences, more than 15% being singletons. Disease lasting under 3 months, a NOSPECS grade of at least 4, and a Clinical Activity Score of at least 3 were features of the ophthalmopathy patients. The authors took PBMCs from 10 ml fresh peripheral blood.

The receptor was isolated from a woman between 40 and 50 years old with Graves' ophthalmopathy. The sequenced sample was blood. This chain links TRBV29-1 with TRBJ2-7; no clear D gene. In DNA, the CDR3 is TGCAGCGTTGAAGGCTTAGGGTTCGAGCAGTACTTC. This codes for CSVEGLGFEQYF.